One and the same sample provided the 18 T cell receptor beta chains below, sequenced in a study of response to subunit inactivated influenza vaccine. MiXCR, applied by TCRdb to the RT-PCR reads, yields one record per CDR3 protein. The repertoire holds 800,000 to 1,000,000 distinct CDR3 sequences, with around 21% as singletons. Sequenced material: PBMCs from blood, taken 5 to 6 days after vaccination. The origin of the receptors is a man in his forties or fifties who received an inactivated influenza vaccine.

This clonotype was recorded a few times. V gene TRBV14 combines with J gene TRBJ2-7; D might be TRBD1 or TRBD2, each matching 5 bases. This CDR3 has 15 residues. CDR1 and CDR2 from the germline V gene are SGHDN and FVKESK. V lost 0 bases to trimming and J lost 0 bases, with 9 bases between them. The CDR3 DNA sequence: TGTGCCAGCAGCCAAGACTCAGGGAGCTCCTACGAGCAGTACTTC. Translation: CASSQDSGSSYEQYF.

There are a few counts of this clonotype. The genes are TRBV20-1 and TRBJ2-1, with D maybe TRBD1 (6 bases). Germline CDR1 DFQATT, CDR2 SNEGSKA (reference sequence). Trimming removed 0 bases from V and 9 bases from J, with 12 bases in between. The CDR3 has 13 residues. CDR3 loop: CSARDLGGGEQFF. The CDR3 DNA reads TGCAGTGCTAGAGATTTAGGGGGTGGTGAGCAGTTCTTC.

This chain joins TRBV5-1 and TRBJ2-7; no firm D call. Germline CDR1 SGHRS, CDR2 YFSETQ. With 4 bases removed from V and 7 bases from J, the gap between germline ends came to 21 bases. The CDR3 spans 15 residues. The CDR3 nucleotides are TGCGCCAGCAGCCCGACTCCTTACAGTTCCCAAGAGCAGTACTTC. Translation: CASSPTPYSSQEQYF.

The V call is TRBV6-1, the J call TRBJ1-1; the match to TRBD1 covers 7 bases. The germline V gene has CDR1 MNHNS and CDR2 SASEGT. V shed 7 bases and J 4 bases; nucleotides not matched to a gene: 6. This CDR3 spans 13 amino acids. The chain's CDR3 is CASNLTGCTEAFF. CDR3 DNA sequence: TGTGCCAGCAATCTGACAGGGTGCACTGAAGCTTTCTTT.

This clonotype was detected a few times. V is TRBV12-3 or TRBV12-4 and J is TRBJ1-6; no firm D call. V was trimmed by 6 bases and J by 3 bases, leaving 9 bases between them. This CDR3 has 14 residues. The CDR3 loop reads CASRTNYYNSPLHF. CDR3 bases: TGTGCCAGCAGAACCAATTACTATAATTCACCCCTCCACTTT.

The V call is TRBV28, the J call TRBJ2-2; TRBD2 matches at 15 bases. In germline, CDR1 is MDHEN, CDR2 SYDVKM. With V trimmed by 3 bases and J by 1 base, 3 bases remained unmatched. The CDR3 consists of 18 residues. CDR3 sequence: CASSFGLAGGLNTGELFF. The CDR3 nucleotides read TGTGCCAGCAGTTTCGGACTAGCGGGGGGGCTGAACACCGGGGAGCTGTTTTTT.

The chain links TRBV20-1 to TRBJ2-7; 7 nucleotides line up with TRBD2. CDR3 length: 13 residues. V lost 8 bases to trimming and J lost 3 bases; unmatched junction nucleotides: 10. The V gene's germline CDR1 is DFQATT and CDR2 SNEGSKA (reference sequence). The CDR3 loop reads CSPMGGRDYEQYF. For the CDR3, the DNA is TGCAGTCCAATGGGGGGGAGGGACTACGAGCAGTACTTC.

This clonotype was recorded a few times. V gene TRBV12-3 or TRBV12-4 combines with J gene TRBJ2-1, with 8 positions matching TRBD2. The trim removed 1 base at V and 6 bases at J, leaving 5 bases unmatched. The CDR3 runs to 15 residues. The CDR3 DNA follows: TGTGCCAGCAGTTTAGGTAGCGGGATGATCAATGAGCAGTTCTTC. This encodes CASSLGSGMINEQFF.

The chain carries TRBV6-2 or TRBV6-3 and TRBJ2-3; D call uncertain. CDR1 is MNHEY, CDR2 SVGEGT, per germline. The V end was cut by 4 bases, the J end by 11 bases, with 16 bases between. The CDR3 has 13 amino acids. The CDR3 is CASSSKSGVQQYF. DNA of the CDR3: TGTGCCAGCAGTTCTAAGTCCGGCGTGCAGCAGTATTTT.

This clonotype was counted between two and nine times. The chain recombines TRBV6-1 with TRBJ2-6, with 7 bases aligning to TRBD1. Per germline, CDR1 MNHNS and CDR2 SASEGT. V shed 6 bases and J 0 bases; nucleotides not matched to a gene: 5. The CDR3 is made up of 16 amino acids. The CDR3 DNA reads as TGTGCCAGCAGCACCGGGACAGCCTCTGGGGCCAACGTCCTGACTTTC. Protein product: CASSTGTASGANVLTF.

This clonotype has only a few counts. V and J are TRBV4-3 and TRBJ2-5, with 9 positions matching TRBD2. Looked up from germline, CDR1 is LGHNA and CDR2 is YSLEER. V shed 0 bases, J shed 5 bases, and the junction held 7 bases outside the gene matches. The CDR3 length is 16 residues. The CDR3, as DNA: TGCGCCAGCAGCCAAGATGTGGCGGGAGGGGCGGAGACCCAGTACTTC. It is translated as CASSQDVAGGAETQYF.

Only a few counts were recorded for this clonotype. V usage is TRBV9 and J usage is TRBJ2-7; a possible D gene is TRBD1 (6 bases). The V gene lost 0 bases and the J gene lost 3 bases, with 10 bases spanning the gap. CDR1 SGDLS and CDR2 YYNGEE come from the germline V gene. The CDR3 length is 14 residues. In DNA, the CDR3 is TGTGCCAGCAGCGTAGGGGGGCCCAACTACGAGCAGTACTTC. Translated: CASSVGGPNYEQYF.

This clonotype has only a few counts. The J gene is TRBJ2-2, the V gene TRBV12-3 or TRBV12-4, with TRBD1 as a possible D gene (5 bases). The V end was cut by 5 bases, the J end by 7 bases, with 11 bases between. The CDR3 is made up of 13 amino acids. CDR3 protein: CASSPGWDGELFF. In DNA, the CDR3 is TGTGCCAGCAGTCCAGGGTGGGACGGGGAGCTGTTTTTT.

There are many counts of this clonotype. This chain uses TRBV7-9 with TRBJ2-5; D not certain. Per germline, CDR1 SEHNR and CDR2 FQNEAQ (reference sequence). The length of the CDR3 is 14 residues. V was cut by 1 base and J by 1 base, with 7 bases left in between. For the CDR3, the DNA is TGTGCCAGCAGCTTAGGGTCCAGCCAAGAGACCCAGTACTTC. The encoded protein is CASSLGSSQETQYF.

This clonotype has a handful of counts. The J gene is TRBJ2-7, the V gene TRBV3-1; 7 bases fit TRBD2. The CDR3 loop spans 15 amino acids. V lost 3 bases to trimming and J lost 2 bases; unmatched junction nucleotides: 7. Germline lookup yields CDR1 LGHDT and CDR2 YNNKEL (reference sequence). CDR3 region: CASSQSGGGPYEQYF. CDR3 DNA sequence: TGTGCCAGCAGCCAGTCTGGGGGAGGGCCCTACGAGCAGTACTTC.

The chain is built from TRBV7-9 and TRBJ2-7; D gene ambiguous. The CDR3 spans 14 residues. V was shortened by 4 bases and J by 5 bases, with 15 bases between the two germline ends. Germline V gives CDR1 SEHNR, CDR2 FQNEAQ (reference sequence). CDR3 protein: CASSSIQSGHEQYF. CDR3 coding DNA: TGTGCCAGCAGCTCTATCCAGTCGGGCCACGAGCAGTACTTC. Full variable domain (rest looked up from reference TRBV7-9 and TRBJ2-7): DTGVSQNPRHKITKRGQNVTFRCDPISEHNRLYWYRQTLGQGPEFLTYFQNEAQLEKSRLLSDRFSAERPKGSFSTLEIQRTEQGDSAMYLCASSSIQSGHEQYFGPGTRLTVT.

The chain combines TRBV18 with TRBJ1-2, with D perhaps TRBD1 (6 bases). Looked up from germline, CDR1 is KGHSH and CDR2 is LQKENI. Trimming took 2 bases from V and 0 from J, leaving 16 bases between them. The CDR3 length is 17 residues. Here the CDR3 reads CASSPGLTGFSNYGYTF. CDR3 DNA: TGTGCCAGCTCACCAGGGCTGACAGGCTTTTCTAACTATGGCTACACCTTC.

This clonotype has just one count. The chain recombines TRBV12-3 or TRBV12-4 with TRBJ2-5, with D tentatively TRBD2 (6 bases). The CDR3 has 17 amino acids. Trimming removed 4 bases at V and 4 bases at J, with 22 bases between. The CDR3 DNA is TGTGCCAGCAGTTACGGGAGCAGTAACCTTATCAGAGAGACCCAGTACTTC. Translated: CASSYGSSNLIRETQYF.